This TCR beta chain originates from a study of vaccination and CD4 T cells after COVID-19. Turning to the study itself: Blood was drawn a median around 70 days post second dose, range 14 to 241.

Treatment given: 10-day PBMC culture with coronavirus spike peptide pools or control peptides (ViraFEST assay). Samples of CD4+ T cells were obtained from the unexposed donor before the COVID-19 pandemic (2011-2018). A note on this clonotype: Its matching antigen is unknown.

There are 14 residues in the CDR3. V lost 4 bases and J lost 1, with 11 bases in between. Germline loops: CDR1 LNHDA, CDR2 SQIVND (reference sequence). The Oncomine TCR Beta short-read assay sequenced DNA from cultured CD4+ T cells. The source of extracted genomic DNA was cultured CD4+ T cells. TCRdb analysed the PCR reads with MiXCR anew, one entry per CDR3 protein. The data contain several thousand distinct CDR3 sequences, less than 60% of them seen just once; the ten biggest clones take up approximately 30%. This receptor was obtained from a human donor in good health. V and J are TRBV19 and TRBJ2-7; possible D gene TRBD2, 6 bases. The sequenced material came from CD4+ T cells from blood, cultured in vitro. CDR3 in DNA: TGTGCCAGTAGTACACAGGCGGGGTCCTACGAGCAGTACTTC. As protein: CASSTQAGSYEQYF.